Presented here are 11 T cell receptor beta chains from one specimen sequenced in a study of cytomegalovirus exposure and HLA in healthy donors (dated by TCRdb to between 2016 and 2019). The method was the immunoSEQ multiplex PCR assay. For the multiplex PCR, a mixture combining 60 forward primers for TCR Vbeta segments and 13 reverse primers for TCR Jbeta segments was used. The table was pulled from immuneACCESS by TCRdb, which kept in-frame rearrangements only. Such tables lose some clones; where checked, under half of the loss comes from unresolved V genes, and the rest has no known cause. The sample records about 110,000 clones, approximately 83% of which are singletons. About 1.7% of the sample rests with the top ten. Sequenced sample: PBMCs. Receptors were obtained from a middle-aged man in good health and CMV-seronegative.

On this clone itself: The same CDR3 also results from other DNA sequences found in this sample. This chain joins TRBV7-9 and TRBJ1-2, with TRBD1 as a possible D gene (5 bases). The CDR3 spans 15 residues. Per the germline V gene, CDR1 is SEHNR and CDR2 is FQNEAQ (reference sequence). Trimming cost V 0 bases and J 0 bases, with 8 bases left between them. The CDR3 here is CASSLAQGTNYGYTF. DNA for the CDR3: TGTGCCAGCAGCTTAGCCCAGGGAACTAACTATGGCTACACCTTC.

The chain carries TRBV11-2 and TRBJ2-3; D gene unclear. The germline V gene encodes CDR1 SGHAT and CDR2 FQNNGV. The CDR3 runs 16 residues. V gave up 3 bases and J gave up 0 bases, with 13 bases separating them. In DNA, the CDR3 is TGTGCCAGCAGCTTCTACCACCATTCTAGCACAGATACGCAGTATTTT. This translates into CASSFYHHSSTDTQYF.

The chain combines TRBV6-5 with TRBJ2-5, with TRBD1 identical over 9 bases. The CDR3 is 13 amino acids. V lost 6 bases and J lost 5; bases outside the gene matches: 4. Germline CDR1 and CDR2: MNHEY and SVGAGI. CDR3 in amino acids: CASSETGGETQYF. In DNA, the CDR3 is TGTGCCAGCAGCGAGACAGGGGGGGAGACCCAGTACTTC.

The rearrangement uses TRBV19 and TRBJ2-7; D is possibly TRBD1 (6 bases). The CDR3 contains 15 residues. Per germline, CDR1 LNHDA and CDR2 SQIVND (reference sequence). The V end was cut by 4 bases, the J end by 6 bases, with 19 bases between. DNA for the CDR3: TGTGCCAGTAGTACCACAGGGCTAGGAAGGTCCGAGCAGTACTTC. Encoded protein: CASSTTGLGRSEQYF.

The CDR3 loop reads CASSERHLNTGELFF. In nucleotides, the CDR3 is TGTGCCAGCAGTGAAAGACATTTGAACACCGGGGAGCTGTTTTTT. The rearrangement joins TRBV6-1 to TRBJ2-2; no clear D gene. The CDR3 runs 15 residues. V was pared by 2 bases and J by 1 base, with 8 bases between. Germline V gene lookup returns CDR1 MNHNS and CDR2 SASEGT.

The chain links TRBV5-1 to TRBJ2-7; the D gene is possibly TRBD2 (5 bases). V was trimmed by 4 bases and J by 1 base, leaving 12 bases between them. The germline CDR1 and CDR2 sequences are SGHRS and YFSETQ. CDR3 size: 14 residues. The CDR3 reads CASSTGLQSYEQYF. DNA for the CDR3: TGCGCCAGCAGCACTGGACTCCAATCCTACGAGCAGTACTTC. Full variable domain (missing parts from reference TRBV5-1 and TRBJ2-7): KAGVTQTPRYLIKTRGQQVTLSCSPISGHRSVSWYQQTPGQGLQFLFEYFSETQRNKGNFPGRFSGRQFSNSRSEMNVSTLELGDSALYLCASSTGLQSYEQYFGPGTRLTVT.

The chain recombines TRBV7-9 with TRBJ1-1, with D tentatively TRBD1 (6 bases). The germline V gene has CDR1 SEHNR and CDR2 FQNEAQ (reference sequence). The CDR3 spans 13 residues. Trimming removed 0 bases from V and 8 bases from J, with 10 bases in between. Written as DNA, the CDR3 is TGTGCCAGCAGCTTAGCTGGGGGACAAGAAGCTTTCTTT. Its protein is CASSLAGGQEAFF.

The V and J genes are TRBV28 and TRBJ1-2; D is ambiguous. V lost 5 bases and J 1 base, leaving 17 bases between the germline ends. This CDR3 is built from 16 residues. Germline loops: CDR1 MDHEN, CDR2 SYDVKM. The CDR3 DNA follows: TGTGCCAGCAGTCCCGTAGCAAGTCGGTTTAACTATGGCTACACCTTC. It encodes CASSPVASRFNYGYTF.

This clone was counted a few times. The genes are TRBV7-3 and TRBJ1-2; 7 positions agree with TRBD1. This CDR3 is built from 12 residues. Germline CDR1 and CDR2: SGHTA and FQGTGA. CDR3 nucleotides: TGTTCCTCGGCCCCCGGTGAGGGGGCGTTCACCTTC. Translated: CSSAPGEGAFTF.

The J gene is TRBJ1-1, the V gene TRBV29-1; D perhaps matches TRBD1 (5 bases). The CDR3 totals 12 residues. CDR1 is SQVTM, CDR2 ANQGSEA, per germline. The V end was cut by 7 bases, the J end by 1 base, with 10 bases between. The CDR3 DNA follows: TGCAGCGGGGGCCGAGGGAACACTGAAGCTTTCTTT. This sequence encodes CSGGRGNTEAFF.

This chain uses TRBV4-3 with TRBJ2-5, with TRBD1 identical over 7 bases. Germline CDR1 reads LGHNA; CDR2 reads YSLEER. The CDR3 covers 15 residues. Trimming removed 0 bases from V and 1 base from J; junction bases left unmatched: 2. The CDR3 region is CASSQDRDSQETQYF. The DNA for the CDR3 is TGCGCCAGCAGCCAAGATCGGGACAGCCAAGAGACCCAGTACTTC.